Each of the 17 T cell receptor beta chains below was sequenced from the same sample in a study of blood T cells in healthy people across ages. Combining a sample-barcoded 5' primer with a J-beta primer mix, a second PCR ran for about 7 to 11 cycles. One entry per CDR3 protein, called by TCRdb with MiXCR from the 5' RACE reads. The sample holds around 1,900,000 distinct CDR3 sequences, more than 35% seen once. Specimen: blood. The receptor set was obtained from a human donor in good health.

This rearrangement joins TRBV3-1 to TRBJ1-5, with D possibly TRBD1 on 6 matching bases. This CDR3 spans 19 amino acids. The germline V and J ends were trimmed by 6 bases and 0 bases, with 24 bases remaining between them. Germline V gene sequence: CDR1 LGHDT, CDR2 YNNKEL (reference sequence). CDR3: CASSRPHRDNQYSNQPQHF. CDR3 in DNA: TGTGCCAGCAGTCGCCCACACCGGGACAATCAATATAGCAATCAGCCCCAGCATTTT. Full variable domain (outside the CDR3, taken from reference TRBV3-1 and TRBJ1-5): DTAVSQTPKYLVTQMGNDKSIKCEQNLGHDTMYWYKQDSKKFLKIMFSYNNKELIINETVPNRFSPKSPDKAHLNLHINSLELGDSAVYFCASSRPHRDNQYSNQPQHFGDGTRLSIL.

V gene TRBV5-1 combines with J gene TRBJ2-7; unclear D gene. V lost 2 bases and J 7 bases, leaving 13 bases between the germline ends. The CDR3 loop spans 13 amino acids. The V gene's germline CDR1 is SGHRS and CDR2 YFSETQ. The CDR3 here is CASSFQTDGEQYF. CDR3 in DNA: TGCGCCAGCAGCTTCCAGACTGATGGGGAGCAGTACTTC.

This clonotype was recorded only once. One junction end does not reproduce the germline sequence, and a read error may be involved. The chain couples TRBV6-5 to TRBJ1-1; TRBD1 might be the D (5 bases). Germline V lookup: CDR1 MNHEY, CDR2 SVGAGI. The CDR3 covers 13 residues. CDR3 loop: CASSITEDTGAFF. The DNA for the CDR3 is TGTGCCAGCAGTATAACTGAGGACACTGGAGCTTTCTTT.

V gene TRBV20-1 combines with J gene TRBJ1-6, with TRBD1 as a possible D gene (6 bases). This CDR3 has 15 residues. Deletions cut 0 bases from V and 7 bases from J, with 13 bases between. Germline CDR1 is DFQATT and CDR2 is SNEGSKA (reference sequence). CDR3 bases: TGCAGTGCTAGAGATGCAGGACAGCAAAATTCACCCCTCCACTTT. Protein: CSARDAGQQNSPLHF.

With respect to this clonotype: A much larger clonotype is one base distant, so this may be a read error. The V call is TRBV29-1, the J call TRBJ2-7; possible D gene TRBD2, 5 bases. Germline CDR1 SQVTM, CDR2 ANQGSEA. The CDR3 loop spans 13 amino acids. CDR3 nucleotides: TGCGGCGTTGAAGTGCGGGCCTCCTACGAGCAGTACTTC. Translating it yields CGVEVRASYEQYF.

In DNA, the CDR3 is TGTGCCAGCAGCTCGGGGTTGGGGACCGGGGAGCTGTTTTTT. It yields the protein CASSSGLGTGELFF. The V gene is TRBV6-5, the J gene TRBJ2-2; tentatively, D is TRBD2 (5 bases). Germline V lookup: CDR1 MNHEY, CDR2 SVGAGI. Trimming pared 6 bases from V and 5 bases from J, leaving 13 bases between. This CDR3 has 14 amino acids.

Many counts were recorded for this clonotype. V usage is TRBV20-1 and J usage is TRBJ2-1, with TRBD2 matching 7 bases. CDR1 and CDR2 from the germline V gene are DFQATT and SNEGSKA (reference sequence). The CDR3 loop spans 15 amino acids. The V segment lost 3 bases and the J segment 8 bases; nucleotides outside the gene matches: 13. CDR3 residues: CSASSEGSGDHEQFF. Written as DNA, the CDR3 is TGCAGTGCTAGCTCAGAGGGGAGCGGGGACCATGAGCAGTTCTTC.

Here the CDR3 reads CASSPRDKRGYGYTF. Written as DNA, the CDR3 is TGTGCCAGTAGTCCACGGGACAAAAGGGGCTATGGCTACACCTTC. The rearrangement joins TRBV6-2 or TRBV6-3 to TRBJ1-2, with D maybe TRBD1 (6 bases). Germline-derived CDR1 and CDR2 are MNHEY and SVGEGT. The CDR3 spans 15 residues. V was trimmed by 9 bases and J by 4 bases, leaving 21 bases between them.

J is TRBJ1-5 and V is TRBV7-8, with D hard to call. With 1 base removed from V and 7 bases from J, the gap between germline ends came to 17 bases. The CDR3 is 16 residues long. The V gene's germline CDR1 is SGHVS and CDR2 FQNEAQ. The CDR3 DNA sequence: TGTGCCAGCAGCTTAGTTGGAATCCGAGGGAACCAGCCCCAGCATTTT. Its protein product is CASSLVGIRGNQPQHF.

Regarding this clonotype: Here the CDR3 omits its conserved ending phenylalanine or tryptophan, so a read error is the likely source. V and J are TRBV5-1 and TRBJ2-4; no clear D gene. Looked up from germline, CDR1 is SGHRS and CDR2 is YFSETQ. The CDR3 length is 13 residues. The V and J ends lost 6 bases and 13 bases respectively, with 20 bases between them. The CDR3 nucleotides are TGCGCCAGCACCCCGCAATTCAGCGCAAGGCAGTACGTC. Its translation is CASTPQFSARQYV.

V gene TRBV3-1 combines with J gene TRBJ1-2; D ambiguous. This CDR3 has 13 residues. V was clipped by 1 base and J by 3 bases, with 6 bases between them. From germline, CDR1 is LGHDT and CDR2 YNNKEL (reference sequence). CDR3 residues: CASSQGVYYGYTF. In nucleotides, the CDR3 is TGTGCCAGCAGCCAAGGAGTTTACTATGGCTACACCTTC.

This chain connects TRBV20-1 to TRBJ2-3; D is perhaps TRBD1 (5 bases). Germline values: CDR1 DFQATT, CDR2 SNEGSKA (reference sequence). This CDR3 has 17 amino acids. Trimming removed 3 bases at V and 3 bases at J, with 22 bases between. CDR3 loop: CSARAIRVSAGTDTQYF. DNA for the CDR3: TGCAGTGCTAGGGCAATCAGGGTTAGTGCAGGAACAGATACGCAGTATTTT.

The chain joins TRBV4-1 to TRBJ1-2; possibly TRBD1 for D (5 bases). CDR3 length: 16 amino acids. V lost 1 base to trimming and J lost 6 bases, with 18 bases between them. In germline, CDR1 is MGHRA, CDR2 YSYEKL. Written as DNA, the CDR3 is TGCGCCAGCAGCCAAGCACCAAGGGGTTCCCACCATGGCTACACCTTC. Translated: CASSQAPRGSHHGYTF.

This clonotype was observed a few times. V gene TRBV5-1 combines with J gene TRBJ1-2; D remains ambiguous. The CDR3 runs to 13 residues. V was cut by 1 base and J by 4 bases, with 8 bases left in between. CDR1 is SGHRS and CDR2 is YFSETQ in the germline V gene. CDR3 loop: CASSLTRSYGYTF. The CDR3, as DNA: TGCGCCAGCAGCTTGACGCGGAGCTATGGCTACACCTTC.

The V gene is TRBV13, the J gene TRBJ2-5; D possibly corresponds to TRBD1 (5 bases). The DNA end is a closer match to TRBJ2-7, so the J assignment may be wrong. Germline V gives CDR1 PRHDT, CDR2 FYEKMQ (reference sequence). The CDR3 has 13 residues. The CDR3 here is CASSPVGQDEQYF. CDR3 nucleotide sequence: TGTGCCAGCAGCCCCGTGGGGCAGGACGAGCAGTACTTC.

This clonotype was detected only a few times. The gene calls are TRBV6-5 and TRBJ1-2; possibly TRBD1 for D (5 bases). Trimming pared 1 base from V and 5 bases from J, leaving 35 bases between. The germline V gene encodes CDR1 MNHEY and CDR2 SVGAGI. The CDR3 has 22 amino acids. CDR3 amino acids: CASSYYVVGDPGLAAGEYGYTF. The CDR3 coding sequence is TGTGCCAGCAGTTACTACGTCGTGGGGGACCCAGGCCTGGCTGCGGGAGAATATGGCTACACCTTC.

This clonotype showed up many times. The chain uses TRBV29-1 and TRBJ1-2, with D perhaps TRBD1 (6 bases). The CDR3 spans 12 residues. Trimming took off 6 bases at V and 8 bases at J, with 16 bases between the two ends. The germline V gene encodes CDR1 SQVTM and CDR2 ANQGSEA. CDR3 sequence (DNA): TGCAGCGTCTTGACAGGAGACTTGGGCTACACCTTC. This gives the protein CSVLTGDLGYTF.